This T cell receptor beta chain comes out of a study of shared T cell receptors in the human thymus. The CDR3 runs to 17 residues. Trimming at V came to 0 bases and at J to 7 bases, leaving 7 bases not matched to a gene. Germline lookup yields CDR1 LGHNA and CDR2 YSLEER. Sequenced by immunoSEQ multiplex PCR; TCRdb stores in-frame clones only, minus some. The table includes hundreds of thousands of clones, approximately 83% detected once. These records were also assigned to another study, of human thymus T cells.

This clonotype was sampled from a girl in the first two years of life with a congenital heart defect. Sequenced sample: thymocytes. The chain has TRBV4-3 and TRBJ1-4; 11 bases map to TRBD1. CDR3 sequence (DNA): TGCGCCAGCAGCCAAGATTGGCTGGGACAGGGGGGTGAAAAACTGTTTTTT. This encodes CASSQDWLGQGGEKLFF.